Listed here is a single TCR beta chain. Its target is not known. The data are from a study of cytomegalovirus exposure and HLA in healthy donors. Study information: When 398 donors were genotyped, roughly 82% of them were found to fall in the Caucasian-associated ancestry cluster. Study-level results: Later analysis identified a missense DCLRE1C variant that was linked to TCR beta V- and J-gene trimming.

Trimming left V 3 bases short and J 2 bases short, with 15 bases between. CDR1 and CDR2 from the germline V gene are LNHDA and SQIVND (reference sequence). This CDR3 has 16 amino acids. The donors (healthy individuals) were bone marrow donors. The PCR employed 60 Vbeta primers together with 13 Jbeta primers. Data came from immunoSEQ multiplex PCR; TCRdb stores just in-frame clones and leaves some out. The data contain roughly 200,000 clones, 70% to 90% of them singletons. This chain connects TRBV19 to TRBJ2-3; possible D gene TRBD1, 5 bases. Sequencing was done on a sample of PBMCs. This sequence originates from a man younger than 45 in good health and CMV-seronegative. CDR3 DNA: TGTGCCAGTAGTATCTCGGTGCAGGGCCTCACAGATACGCAGTATTTT. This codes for CASSISVQGLTDTQYF.